This paragraph reports one TCR beta chain. The sample holds no much larger clone one base away, and base qualities are not on file. PBMCs were labeled with CellTrace CFSE and cultured for about 6 days in RPMI with approximately 7.7% human serum plus peptide pools at around 1 ug/mL each. On a BD FACSAria, proliferating CD4 T cells were sorted without fixation as live CD56-CD19-CD16-CD3+CD4+ CFSE-low cells. The enrolled adults were healthy, and microneutralization screening showed them to be seronegative for ZIKV, JEV, YFV, DENV and WNV. The samples were taken from a phase 1, double-blinded, randomized, placebo-controlled trial testing an alum-adjuvanted Zika purified-inactivated virus (ZPIV) vaccine. Peripheral blood mononuclear cells were isolated using a standard procedure and kept frozen in liquid nitrogen until needed. Compared with germline, V lacks 5 bases and J lacks 2 bases; bases without a gene match: 9. The CDR3 has 16 amino acids, counting the end cysteine and phenylalanine. The read is trimmed to its CDR3 DNA, 48 bases read in frame from base 1. Sequences LGHNA (CDR1) and YSLEER (CDR2) are obtained from the germline V gene.

This sample stems from a study of Japanese encephalitis immunity and Zika vaccine responses (dated by TCRdb to about 2021). Describing the broader study: The included participants were given three 5.0 ug doses of alum-adjuvanted ZPIV at weeks 0, 4 and 28. Eleven to twelve participants were given two doses of JEV vaccine (IXIARO) 28 days apart, two to three months before the first ZPIV dose. One dose of YFV vaccine (YF-VAX) was administered before ZPIV to about 12 participants, and several participants were flavivirus-naive. More than five representative participants from each pre-vaccination group were selected for TCR sequencing, using samples from week 0 (after pre-vaccination and before ZPIV) and week 52. TCR repertoires were also analyzed from a few flavivirus-naive individuals at weeks 2, 6 and 52 after starting ZPIV vaccination. Stimulations used ZIKV structural-protein peptide pools split into flavivirus-conserved and non-conserved sets, or JEV or YFV peptides matching the pre-vaccination. ZIKV peptides were 15-mers overlapping by 11 residues, selected for NetMHCpan/NetMHCII-predicted epitopes with affinity below 50 nM. The study tested whether prior Japanese encephalitis virus (JEV) or yellow fever virus (YFV) vaccination shaped CD4 T cell responses to the Zika vaccine. Points the paper makes about the study in general: Samples clustered by participant with no similarity between individuals, suggesting no public TCRs were detected. The individual peptides behind the cross-reactive responses were not identified because limits on sample size made peptide-pool deconvolution impossible. In JEV-pre-vaccinated donors, the repertoire richness of CD4 T cells responding to conserved ZIKV epitopes dropped significantly after ZPIV. Only a few individuals showed CD8 T cell responses to the ZIKV peptide pools, and those responses were of very low magnitude. Compared with YFV-pre-vaccinated donors, JEV-pre-vaccinated donors had higher repertoire similarity across time-points and stimulations, indicating that more clonotypes were common to ZIKV and JEV stimulation. The analysis covered only a subset of trial participants who had three doses and adequate samples, rather than the whole vaccinated cohort.

Libraries came from 5' RACE. Before sequencing, TCRbeta libraries were pooled in proportion to the sorted cell numbers of each library. Total RNA was extracted from sorted cells with RNAzol RT, and cDNA was synthesized with an oligo(dT) primer and a template-switching oligo. The TCRbeta V-CDR3-J region was amplified by PCR with Kapa HiFi between a SMARTer oligo primer and a TCRbeta constant-region primer. Illumina adaptors and sample-specific index barcodes were added in a second PCR, with HighPrep bead cleanup and a Bioanalyzer check confirming a band of roughly 650 bp. Libraries were sequenced on an Illumina MiSeq with 2x151 bp paired-end reads. The study's own analysis went as follows. Reads were demultiplexed with an in-house Java program, and TCRbeta annotations were assigned and clonotypes were counted with MiXCR. Repertoire overlap was assessed with Morisita-Horn indices from the R package vegan, and UPGMA clustering and Circos plots of recurring clonotypes were generated. Shannon diversity and richness were normalized to the highest possible value given the input cell numbers, yielding values from 0 to 1. CDR3beta sequences were aligned with MUSCLE, distances were computed with SeqinR, and multidimensional scaling was plotted in R. TCRdb passed the public sequencing reads through fastp at Q25 and MiXCR, retaining productive beta sequences. All rows with the same CDR3 protein become a single entry with the most common DNA and genes. These V and J calls rely on TCRdb rather than the paper's analysis. A total of around 680 distinct CDR3 sequences appear in this sample, about 4% of them only once. The ten largest clones represent roughly 22% of the sample.

This chain is built from TRBV4-3 and TRBJ2-7; 10 middle bases align to TRBD1. The sequence derives from an adult woman who received an inactivated Zika virus vaccine. Specimen: antigen-activated CD4+ T cells from blood, cultured, collected during a Zika inactivated vaccine study. The nucleotide sequence reads as follows: TGCGCCAGCAGCACTCAGACAGGGGGCGAAGCCTACGAGCAGTACTTC. Its amino acids are CASSTQTGGEAYEQYF.